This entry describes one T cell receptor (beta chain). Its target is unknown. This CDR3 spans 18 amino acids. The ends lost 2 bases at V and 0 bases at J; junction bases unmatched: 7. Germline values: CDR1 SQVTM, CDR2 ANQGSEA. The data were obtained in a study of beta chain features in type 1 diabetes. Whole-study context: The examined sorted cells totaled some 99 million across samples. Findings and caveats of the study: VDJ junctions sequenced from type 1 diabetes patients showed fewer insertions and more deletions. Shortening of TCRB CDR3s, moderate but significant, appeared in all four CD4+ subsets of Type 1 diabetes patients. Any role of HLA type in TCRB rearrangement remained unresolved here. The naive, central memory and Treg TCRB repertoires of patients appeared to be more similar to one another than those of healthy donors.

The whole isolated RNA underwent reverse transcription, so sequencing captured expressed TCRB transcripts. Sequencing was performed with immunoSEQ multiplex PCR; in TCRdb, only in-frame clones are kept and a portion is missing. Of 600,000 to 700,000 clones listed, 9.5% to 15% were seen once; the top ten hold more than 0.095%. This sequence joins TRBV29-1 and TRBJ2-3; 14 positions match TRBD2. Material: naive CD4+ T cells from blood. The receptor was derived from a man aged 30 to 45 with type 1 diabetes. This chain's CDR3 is CSVEPPRTSGGSTDTQYF. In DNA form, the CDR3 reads TGCAGCGTTGAACCGCCACGGACTAGCGGGGGGAGCACAGATACGCAGTATTTT.